Listed below are T cell receptor beta chains from one sample, sequenced in a study of PD-L1 blockade in urothelial cancer. Assay used: immunoSEQ multiplex PCR; TCRdb lists only in-frame clones, some missing. The sample contains about 70,000 clones, 80% to 90% of which appear only once. The sequences come from PBMCs, collected around atezolizumab (anti-PD-L1) treatment. All receptors derive from a man in his 70s with urothelial cancer. CDR3s include the opening cysteine and the closing phenylalanine or tryptophan. The order of the fields is V gene, D gene, clone size, J gene, CDR3 protein, CDR3 DNA. A D gene is named only where the DNA matches it firmly. Size is omitted from some rows. Given values are once, few, many or a class for expanded clones.

TRBV6-4	TRBD1	.	TRBJ2-1	CASSDSGDSYNEQFF	TGTGCCAGCAGTGACTCGGGGGACAGCTACAATGAGCAGTTCTTC
TRBV5-4	TRBD2	few	TRBJ2-7	CASRSSGSVYEQYF	TGTGCCAGCAGAAGTAGCGGGAGTGTCTACGAGCAGTACTTC
TRBV7-9	TRBD2	.	TRBJ2-1	CASSPGLAFEQFF	TGTGCCAGCAGCCCGGGACTAGCGTTTGAGCAGTTCTTC
TRBV11-2	TRBD1	.	TRBJ1-1	CASSSTGSGTEAFF	TGTGCCAGCAGCTCGACAGGGTCGGGCACTGAAGCTTTCTTT
TRBV7-8	TRBD2	few	TRBJ2-7	CASSLATASGVVYEQYF	TGTGCCAGCAGCTTAGCGACCGCTAGCGGGGTGGTCTACGAGCAGTACTTC
TRBV9	TRBD2	.	TRBJ2-1	CASSVGQASGKEQFF	TGTGCCAGCAGCGTAGGACAAGCTAGCGGGAAAGAGCAGTTCTTC
TRBV5-1	TRBD1	.	TRBJ1-1	CASHKDRAEAFF	TGCGCCAGCCATAAAGACAGGGCAGAAGCTTTCTTT
TRBV7-8	TRBD2	.	TRBJ2-1	CASSLALNSGSRNEQFF	TGTGCCAGCAGCTTAGCCCTGAATAGCGGGAGCCGCAATGAGCAGTTCTTC
TRBV9	.	.	TRBJ2-2	CASSVVQGGTGELFF	TGTGCCAGCAGCGTAGTACAGGGGGGGACCGGGGAGCTGTTTTTT
TRBV29-1	TRBD2	.	TRBJ2-1	CSAPTTRGLAGVRNEQFF	TGCAGCGCTCCAACCACAAGAGGACTAGCGGGAGTACGCAATGAGCAGTTCTTC
TRBV11-2	.	.	TRBJ2-1	CASSPDRTAQRQFF	TGTGCCAGCAGCCCCGACCGAACAGCCCAGAGGCAGTTCTTC
TRBV5-1	TRBD1	.	TRBJ2-7	CASSLRDRSDEQYF	TGCGCCAGCAGCCTCCGGGACAGGTCAGACGAGCAGTACTTC
TRBV7-9	TRBD2	few	TRBJ2-1	CASSLAGGKGNEQFF	TGTGCCAGCAGCTTGGCGGGAGGGAAGGGCAATGAGCAGTTCTTC
TRBV7-9	TRBD1	.	TRBJ1-4	CASSPRDRKSPNEKLFF	TGTGCCAGCAGCCCAAGGGACAGGAAAAGCCCTAATGAAAAACTGTTTTTT
TRBV4-2	.	few	TRBJ1-2	CASSHPDTNYGYTF	TGTGCCAGCAGCCATCCCGACACCAACTATGGCTACACCTTC
TRBV10-3	TRBD1	.	TRBJ1-5	CAISGDRHQPQHF	TGTGCCATCAGTGGGGACAGGCATCAGCCCCAGCATTTT
TRBV2	TRBD1	.	TRBJ1-3	CASRVGGISGNTIYF	TGTGCCAGCAGAGTAGGGGGCATCTCTGGAAACACCATATATTTT
TRBV18	.	.	TRBJ1-2	CASSPNRVSVYGYTF	TGTGCCAGCTCACCAAACAGGGTATCCGTCTATGGCTACACCTTC